The source of this T cell receptor (beta chain) is a study of T cells in localized non-small cell lung cancer. The table came from immunoSEQ multiplex PCR; TCRdb's copy has only in-frame clones and leaves some out. The table includes about 2,600 clones, roughly 24% detected once. The germline CDR1 and CDR2 sequences are MNHNS and SASEGT. CDR3 length equals 16 residues. Unmatched junction bases numbered 5, after V lost 1 base and J lost 1 base. In the case of this clone: The antigen remains undetermined.

Study observations and caveats: Median about 58 top-100 tumor clones were shared with paired adjacent lung. Tumor showed lower T cell clonality than uninvolved adjacent lung, where it was highest.

The receptor's source is a male donor older than 55 with stage I lung adenocarcinoma. The chain carries TRBV6-1 and TRBJ2-3; 7 positions agree with TRBD2. The sample in question was lung tumor tissue, obtained before any cancer treatment. The CDR3 loop reads CASSEGVSGGTDTQYF. CDR3 sequence (DNA): TGTGCCAGCAGTGAAGGCGTAAGCGGGGGCACAGATACGCAGTATTTT.